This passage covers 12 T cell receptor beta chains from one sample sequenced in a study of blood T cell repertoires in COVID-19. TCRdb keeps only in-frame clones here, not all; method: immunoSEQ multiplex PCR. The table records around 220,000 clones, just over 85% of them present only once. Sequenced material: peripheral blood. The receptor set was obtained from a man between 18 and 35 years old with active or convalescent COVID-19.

CDR3 in amino acids: CASSLTGLLETQYF. CDR3 in DNA: TGTGCCAGCAGTCTGACGGGACTGCTAGAGACCCAGTACTTC. V gene TRBV27 combines with J gene TRBJ2-5, with a possible D match to TRBD2 (6 bases). In germline, CDR1 is MNHEY, CDR2 SMNVEV (reference sequence). V lost 5 bases and J 4 bases, leaving 14 bases between the germline ends. This CDR3 has 14 amino acids.

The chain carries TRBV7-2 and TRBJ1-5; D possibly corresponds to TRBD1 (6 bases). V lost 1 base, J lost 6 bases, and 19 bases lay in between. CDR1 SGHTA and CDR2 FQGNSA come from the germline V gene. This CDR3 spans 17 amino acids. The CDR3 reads CASSLVVGTRPVQPQHF. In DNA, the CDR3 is TGTGCCAGCAGCTTAGTGGTAGGGACACGGCCCGTTCAGCCCCAGCATTTT.

Here the CDR3 DNA reads TGTGCCAGCAGTCTTATCAGGGTGAGCACTGAAGCTTTCTTT. Translated: CASSLIRVSTEAFF. The chain employs TRBV6-5 and TRBJ1-1, with D possibly TRBD1 on 5 matching bases. CDR3 length equals 14 residues. Trimming shortened V by 5 bases and J by 4 bases, and 14 bases separated the two germline ends. The germline CDR1 and CDR2 sequences are MNHEY and SVGAGI.

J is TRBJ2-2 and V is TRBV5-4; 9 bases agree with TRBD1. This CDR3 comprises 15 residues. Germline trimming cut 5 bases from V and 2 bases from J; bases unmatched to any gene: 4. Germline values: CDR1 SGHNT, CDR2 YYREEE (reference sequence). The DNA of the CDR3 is TGTGCCAGCAGTACACAGGGGGCTAACACCGGGGAGCTGTTTTTT. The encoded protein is CASSTQGANTGELFF.

The CDR3 sequence: CASSLGHQEQYF. The DNA for the CDR3 is TGTGCCAGCAGTTTAGGACACCAGGAGCAGTACTTC. The genes are TRBV6-5 and TRBJ2-7; TRBD1 might be the D (5 bases). Looked up from germline, CDR1 is MNHEY and CDR2 is SVGAGI. V dropped 4 bases and J dropped 7 bases, with 11 bases sitting between them. The CDR3 runs to 12 residues.

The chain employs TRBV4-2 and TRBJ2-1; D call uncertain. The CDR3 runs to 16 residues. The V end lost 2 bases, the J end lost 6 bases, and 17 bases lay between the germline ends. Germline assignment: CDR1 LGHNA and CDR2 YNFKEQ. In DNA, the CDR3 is TGTGCCAGCAGCCAACAGCCAAACGCGCTAGGCAATGAGCAGTTCTTC. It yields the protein CASSQQPNALGNEQFF.

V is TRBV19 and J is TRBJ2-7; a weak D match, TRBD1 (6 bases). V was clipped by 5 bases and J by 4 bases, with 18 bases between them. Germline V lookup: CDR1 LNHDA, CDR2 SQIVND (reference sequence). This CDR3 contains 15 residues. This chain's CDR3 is CASSSSPQGVYEQYF. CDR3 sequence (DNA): TGTGCCAGTAGTTCAAGTCCACAGGGCGTATACGAGCAGTACTTC.

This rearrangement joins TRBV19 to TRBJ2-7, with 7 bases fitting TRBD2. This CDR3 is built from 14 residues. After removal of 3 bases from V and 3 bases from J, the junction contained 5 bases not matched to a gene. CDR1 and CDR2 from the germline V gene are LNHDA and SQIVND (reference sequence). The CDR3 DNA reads TGTGCCAGTAGTATCACGGCGGGGGACTACGAGCAGTACTTC. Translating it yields CASSITAGDYEQYF.

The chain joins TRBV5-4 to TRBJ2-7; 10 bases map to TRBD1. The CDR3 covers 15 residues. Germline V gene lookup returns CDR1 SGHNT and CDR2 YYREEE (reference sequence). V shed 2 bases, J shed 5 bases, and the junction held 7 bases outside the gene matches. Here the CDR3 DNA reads TGTGCCAGCAGCTTAGGGGGGACAGGGGCCAACGAGCAGTACTTC. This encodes CASSLGGTGANEQYF.

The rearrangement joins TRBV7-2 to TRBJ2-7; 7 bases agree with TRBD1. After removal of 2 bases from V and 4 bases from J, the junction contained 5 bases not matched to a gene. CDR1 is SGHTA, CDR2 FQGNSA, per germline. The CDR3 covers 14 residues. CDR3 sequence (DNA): TGTGCCAGCAGCTTACAAGGGGGCGGGTACGAGCAGTACTTC. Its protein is CASSLQGGGYEQYF.

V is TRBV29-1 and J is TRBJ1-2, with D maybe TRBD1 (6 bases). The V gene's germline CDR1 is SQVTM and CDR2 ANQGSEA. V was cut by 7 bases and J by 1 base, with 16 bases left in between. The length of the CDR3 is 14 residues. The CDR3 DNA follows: TGCAGCGCATCCTCTGGGGGCCTTAACTATGGCTACACCTTC. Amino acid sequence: CSASSGGLNYGYTF.

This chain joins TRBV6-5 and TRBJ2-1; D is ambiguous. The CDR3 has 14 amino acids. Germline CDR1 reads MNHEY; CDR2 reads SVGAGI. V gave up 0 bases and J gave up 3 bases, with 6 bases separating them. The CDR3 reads CASSYSLNYNEQFF. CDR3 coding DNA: TGTGCCAGCAGTTACTCCCTTAACTACAATGAGCAGTTCTTC.